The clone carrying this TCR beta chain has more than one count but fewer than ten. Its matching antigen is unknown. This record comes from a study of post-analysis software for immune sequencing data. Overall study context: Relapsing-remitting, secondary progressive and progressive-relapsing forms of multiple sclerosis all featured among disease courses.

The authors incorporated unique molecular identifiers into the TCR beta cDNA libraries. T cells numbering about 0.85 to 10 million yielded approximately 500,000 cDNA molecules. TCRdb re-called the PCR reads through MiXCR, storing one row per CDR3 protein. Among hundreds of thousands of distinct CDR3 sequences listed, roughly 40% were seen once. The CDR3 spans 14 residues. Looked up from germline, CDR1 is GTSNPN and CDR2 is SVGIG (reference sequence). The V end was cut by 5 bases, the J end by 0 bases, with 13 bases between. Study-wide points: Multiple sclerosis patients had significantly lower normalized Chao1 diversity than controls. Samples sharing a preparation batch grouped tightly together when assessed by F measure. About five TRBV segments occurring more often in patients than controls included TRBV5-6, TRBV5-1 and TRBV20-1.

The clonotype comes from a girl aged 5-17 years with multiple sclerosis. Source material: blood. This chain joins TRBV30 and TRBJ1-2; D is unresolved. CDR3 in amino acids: CAWFEGLANYGYTF. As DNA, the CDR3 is TGTGCCTGGTTTGAGGGTCTAGCTAACTATGGCTACACCTTC.